The T cell receptor beta chain under discussion was sequenced for a study of shared clonotypes between healthy human individuals. In the study overall: Samples came from two female and three male donors aged 18 to 49. Study findings and constraints: What naive subsets generally showed was a larger estimated richness than memory subsets showed. What limited the represented genetic and exposure-history diversity was the small number of donors.

Sequencing used immunoSEQ multiplex PCR; TCRdb keeps in-frame clones, though not all of them. The sample comprises over a million clones, 75% to 80% of which are singletons, and approximately 0.5% rests with the top ten. A CD45RA-negative memory subset and a CD45RA+ naive subset were separated from the CD4+ cells. Germline CDR1 and CDR2: MDHEN and SYDVKM. J lost 7 bases, V lost 6 bases, and 19 bases had no gene match. CDR3 size: 19 residues. In the case of this clone: The target antigen is unknown.

The sequence derives from a man between 18 and 29 years old in good health. Some clones in this sample may be carry-over from other donors' samples. The sequencing sample was made of memory CD4+ T cells from PBMCs. Subset specified: CD45RA-negative fraction. This rearrangement joins TRBV28 to TRBJ2-1; 12 bases agree with TRBD2. The DNA of the CDR3 is TGTGCCAGCAGCCGACCCGGGACAGGGACTAGCGGGCCCATAAATGAGCAGTTCTTC. Its translation is CASSRPGTGTSGPINEQFF.